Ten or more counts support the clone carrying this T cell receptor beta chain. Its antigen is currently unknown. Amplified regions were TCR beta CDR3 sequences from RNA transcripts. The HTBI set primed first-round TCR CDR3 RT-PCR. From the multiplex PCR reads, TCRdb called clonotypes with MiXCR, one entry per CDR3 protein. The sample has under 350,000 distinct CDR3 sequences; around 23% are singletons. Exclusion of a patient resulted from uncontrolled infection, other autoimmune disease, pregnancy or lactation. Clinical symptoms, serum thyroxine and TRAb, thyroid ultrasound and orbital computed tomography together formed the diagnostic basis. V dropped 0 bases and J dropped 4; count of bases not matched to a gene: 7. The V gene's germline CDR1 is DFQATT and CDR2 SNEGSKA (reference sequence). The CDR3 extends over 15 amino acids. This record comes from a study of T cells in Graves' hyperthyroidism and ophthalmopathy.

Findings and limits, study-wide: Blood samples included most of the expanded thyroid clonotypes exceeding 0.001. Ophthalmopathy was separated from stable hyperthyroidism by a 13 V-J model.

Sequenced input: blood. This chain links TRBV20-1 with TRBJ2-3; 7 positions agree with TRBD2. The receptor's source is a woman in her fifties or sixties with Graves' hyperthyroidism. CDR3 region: CSARDQAGAPDTQYF. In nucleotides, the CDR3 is TGCAGTGCTAGAGATCAGGCGGGAGCCCCAGATACGCAGTATTTT.